This is a list of T cell receptor beta chains from one sample in a study of regulatory and conventional T cells in RAG deficiency. Method: immunoSEQ multiplex PCR; TCRdb's copy keeps in-frame clones and lacks some. Of roughly 28,000 clones listed, about 96% are singletons. The same data also went into a second study, on regulatory T cells.

Sequencing input: CD25- CD4+ T cells sorted from blood. Receptors were obtained from a human donor in good health. CDR3s include the opening cysteine and the closing phenylalanine or tryptophan. Fields, in order: V gene, D gene, clone size, J gene, CDR3 protein, CDR3 DNA. The D gene is left open where the match is weak. Some rows have no size entry. The others give once, few or many, or a class for an expanded clone.

V gene: TRBV11-2
D gene: .
clone size: .
J gene: TRBJ1-2
CDR3 protein: CASSLAAGWVRYGYTF
CDR3 DNA: TGTGCCAGCAGCTTAGCCGCGGGATGGGTACGCTATGGCTACACCTTC

V gene: TRBV5-4
D gene: TRBD1
clone size: .
J gene: TRBJ1-6
CDR3 protein: CASSLGTGSSPLHF
CDR3 DNA: TGTGCCAGCAGCCTAGGGACAGGGAGCTCACCCCTCCACTTT

V gene: TRBV27
D gene: .
clone size: .
J gene: TRBJ1-6
CDR3 protein: CASSLVGTQHNSPLHF
CDR3 DNA: TGTGCCAGCAGTTTGGTCGGGACACAGCATAATTCACCCCTCCACTTT

V gene: TRBV5-6
D gene: .
clone size: .
J gene: TRBJ2-7
CDR3 protein: CASSLGLRREQYF
CDR3 DNA: TGTGCCAGCAGCTTGGGACTGAGGAGGGAGCAGTACTTC

V gene: TRBV7-3
D gene: TRBD1
clone size: .
J gene: TRBJ1-2
CDR3 protein: CASSLTGQGVNGYTF
CDR3 DNA: TGTGCCAGCAGCTTAACCGGGCAGGGGGTCAATGGCTACACCTTC

V gene: TRBV19
D gene: TRBD1
clone size: .
J gene: TRBJ2-2
CDR3 protein: CASSLGQAYTGELFF
CDR3 DNA: TGTGCCAGTAGTCTAGGACAGGCCTACACCGGGGAGCTGTTTTTT

V gene: TRBV11-2
D gene: TRBD1
clone size: once
J gene: TRBJ1-2
CDR3 protein: CASSRTGVNYGYTF
CDR3 DNA: TGTGCCAGCAGCAGGACAGGGGTTAACTATGGCTACACCTTC

V gene: TRBV19
D gene: TRBD1
clone size: .
J gene: TRBJ1-3
CDR3 protein: CASSIGQGEAGNTIYF
CDR3 DNA: TGTGCCAGTAGTATCGGACAGGGTGAGGCTGGAAACACCATATATTTT

V gene: TRBV19
D gene: TRBD1
clone size: once
J gene: TRBJ1-1
CDR3 protein: CASRTQGGSEAFF
CDR3 DNA: TGTGCCAGTAGAACCCAGGGGGGCTCTGAAGCTTTCTTT

V gene: TRBV5-4
D gene: TRBD1
clone size: .
J gene: TRBJ2-1
CDR3 protein: CASSFRDRVYNEQFF
CDR3 DNA: TGTGCCAGCAGCTTTAGGGACAGGGTCTACAATGAGCAGTTCTTC

V gene: TRBV7-9
D gene: .
clone size: .
J gene: TRBJ1-2
CDR3 protein: CASSYTDGGPGYTF
CDR3 DNA: TGTGCCAGCAGCTACACGGACGGGGGTCCAGGCTACACCTTC

V gene: TRBV11-2
D gene: .
clone size: .
J gene: TRBJ2-3
CDR3 protein: CASSSHRDTEEYF
CDR3 DNA: TGTGCCAGCAGCTCGCACCGGGACACGGAGGAGTATTTT

V gene: TRBV4-1
D gene: .
clone size: .
J gene: TRBJ2-5
CDR3 protein: CASSQQNGRDLPETQYF
CDR3 DNA: TGCGCCAGCAGCCAACAGAACGGGCGGGACCTCCCGGAGACCCAGTACTTC

V gene: TRBV7-3
D gene: .
clone size: .
J gene: TRBJ1-1
CDR3 protein: CASSLNPGSTEAFF
CDR3 DNA: TGTGCCAGCAGCTTAAATCCGGGGAGCACTGAAGCTTTCTTT

V gene: TRBV5-6
D gene: TRBD1
clone size: .
J gene: TRBJ2-7
CDR3 protein: CASSLGPSRDRGPYEQYF
CDR3 DNA: TGTGCCAGCAGCTTGGGCCCTTCCCGGGACAGGGGGCCCTACGAGCAGTACTTC

V gene: TRBV19
D gene: TRBD1
clone size: .
J gene: TRBJ1-2
CDR3 protein: CASSIGTGQNYGYTF
CDR3 DNA: TGTGCCAGTAGTATTGGGACAGGACAGAACTATGGCTACACCTTC

V gene: TRBV7-3
D gene: TRBD1
clone size: .
J gene: TRBJ2-1
CDR3 protein: CASSLTGTGEYNEQFF
CDR3 DNA: TGTGCCAGCAGCCTAACCGGGACAGGGGAATACAATGAGCAGTTCTTC

V gene: TRBV9
D gene: .
clone size: .
J gene: TRBJ2-3
CDR3 protein: CASSGAPRGASSTDTQYF
CDR3 DNA: TGTGCCAGCAGCGGGGCCCCCAGGGGAGCGTCTAGCACAGATACGCAGTATTTT